This T cell receptor (beta chain) is drawn from a study of blood T cell repertoires in COVID-19. Some clones are missing from TCRdb's copy, which holds only in-frame ones; the method was immunoSEQ multiplex PCR. Of 250,000 to 350,000 clones listed, around 85% were seen once; the top ten hold around 1.6%. CDR1 MNHEY and CDR2 SMNVEV come from the germline V gene (reference sequence). V was pared by 3 bases and J by 8 bases, with 16 bases between. This CDR3 is 15 amino acids long. Followed longitudinally, the Seattle patients had been enrolled during active infection. This receptor was taken from a human donor with COVID-19, enrolled during active disease. The donor label of this sample is uncertain. J is TRBJ2-2 and V is TRBV27, with D perhaps TRBD1 (5 bases). The specimen sequenced was peripheral blood. CDR3 region: CASSFNWQGAGELFF. The CDR3 DNA is TGTGCCAGCAGTTTCAACTGGCAGGGCGCTGGGGAGCTGTTTTTT.